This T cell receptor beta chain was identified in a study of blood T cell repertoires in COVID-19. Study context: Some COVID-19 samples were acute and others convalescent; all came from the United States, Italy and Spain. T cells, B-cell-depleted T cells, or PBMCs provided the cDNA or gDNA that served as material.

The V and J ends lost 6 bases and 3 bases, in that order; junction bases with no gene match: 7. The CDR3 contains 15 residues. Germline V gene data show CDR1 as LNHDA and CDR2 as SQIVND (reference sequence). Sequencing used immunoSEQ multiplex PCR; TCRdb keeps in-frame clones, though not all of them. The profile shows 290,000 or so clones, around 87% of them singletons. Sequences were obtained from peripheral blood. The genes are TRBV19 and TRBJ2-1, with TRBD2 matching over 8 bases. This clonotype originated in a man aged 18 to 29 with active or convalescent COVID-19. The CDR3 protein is CASRAGTRSYNEQFF. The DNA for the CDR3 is TGTGCCAGTAGGGCCGGGACTAGAAGCTACAATGAGCAGTTCTTC.